The T cell receptor beta chain described here comes from a study of persistence of HIV-infected CD4 T cells. An overlapping HIV-1 Gag peptide pool stimulated these cells at 0.75 to 1 ug/peptide/mL. Sorting of responding CD4+ T cells relied on upregulated CD40 ligand together with CD69. Donors were HIV-1-infected adults who began suppressive ART during chronic infection. Donors had undetectable plasma HIV-1 RNA, under 50 copies/mL, for 4+ years. Germline CDR1 and CDR2: WNHNN and SYGVQD (reference sequence). This CDR3 region has 12 residues. Trimming stripped 4 bases from V and 3 bases from J, with 5 bases between. This was the immunoSEQ version 4 assay in survey mode. Repertoires were generated with immunoSEQ multiplex PCR, while TCRdb's copy carries only in-frame clones and drops some. The sample shows 19,000 or so clones, roughly 60% of them seen only once. This clone was seen only a few times. Antigen: not known.

The source is an adult woman with HIV who was CMV-seropositive. The chain is built from TRBV10-1 and TRBJ2-3, with no clear D. This specimen was CD4+ T cells sorted from PBMCs after approximately 19-hour stimulation, taken from a patient who received antiretroviral therapy. The CDR3 here is CASSATTDTQYF. DNA of the CDR3: TGCGCCAGCAGTGCTACAACAGATACGCAGTATTTT.